The next 18 T cell receptor beta chains were all read from a single sample in a study of monozygotic twins with inflammatory bowel disease. TCRdb reworked the 5' RACE reads into one entry per CDR3 protein, no DNA. The ten top clones account for under 3%, within a sample of approximately 390,000 distinct CDR3 sequences. The sequenced sample was blood. The receptors here all came from a human donor with ulcerative colitis or Crohn's disease, or a healthy co-twin of an affected twin (not recorded which).

The chain has TRBV5-1 and TRBJ2-5. Germline loops: CDR1 SGHRS, CDR2 YFSETQ. The CDR3 length is 13 residues. CDR3 region: CASSVDNQETQYF. The variable domain in full, completed from reference TRBV5-1 and TRBJ2-5, reads KAGVTQTPRYLIKTRGQQVTLSCSPISGHRSVSWYQQTPGQGLQFLFEYFSETQRNKGNFPGRFSGRQFSNSRSEMNVSTLELGDSALYLCASSVDNQETQYFGPGTRLLVL.

The chain recombines TRBV6-2 or TRBV6-3 with TRBJ2-7. Germline values: CDR1 MNHEY, CDR2 SVGEGT. This CDR3 spans 14 amino acids. CDR3 sequence reads: CASSEQAVSYEQYF.

The rearrangement uses TRBV6-2 or TRBV6-3 and TRBJ2-2; TCRdb selects TRBD1, and the lack of DNA leaves this call unchecked. The CDR3 totals 15 residues. Germline CDR1 and CDR2: MNHEY and SVGEGT. CDR3 sequence: CASSSGTGITGELFF.

The CDR3 reads CAWSVTGYGTEAFF. The chain has TRBV30 and TRBJ1-1. This CDR3 comprises 14 residues. From germline, CDR1 is GTSNPN and CDR2 SVGIG (reference sequence).

The V and J genes are TRBV6-2 or TRBV6-3 and TRBJ2-6. The CDR3 is made up of 18 amino acids. CDR1 MNHEY and CDR2 SVGEGT come from the germline V gene. CDR3 residues: CASSLLADLLSGANVLTF.

The gene calls are TRBV30 and TRBJ2-1. Germline CDR1 and CDR2: GTSNPN and SVGIG (reference sequence). The CDR3 is 13 residues long. The CDR3 spells CAWSVTGYNEQFF. Complete variable domain (other parts from reference TRBV30 and TRBJ2-1): SQTIHQWPATLVQPVGSPLSLECTVEGTSNPNLYWYRQAAGRGLQLLFYSVGIGQISSEVPQNLSASRPQDRQFILSSKKLLLSDSGFYLCAWSVTGYNEQFFGPGTRLTVL.

The chain has TRBV5-1 and TRBJ2-2; TCRdb's D call of TRBD1 is untestable without DNA. Germline CDR1 is SGHRS and CDR2 is YFSETQ. There are 14 residues in the CDR3. This CDR3 reads CASSWGQGAGELFF.

The chain couples TRBV20-1 to TRBJ1-1; as DNA is missing, the TRBD1 call by TCRdb cannot be tested. CDR1 and CDR2 from the germline V gene are DFQATT and SNEGSKA (reference sequence). This CDR3 is built from 14 residues. CDR3 residues: CSAPLQGLLAEAFF.

The chain employs TRBV15 and TRBJ2-3; checking the TCRdb D call of TRBD1 is not possible without DNA. Germline CDR1 reads LNHNV; CDR2 reads YYDKDF (reference sequence). The CDR3 runs 18 residues. The CDR3 loop is CATSRDRRGGIHTDTQYF.

The gene calls are TRBV18 and TRBJ1-5; TCRdb designates TRBD1, a call that cannot be tested without DNA. Germline V gene sequence: CDR1 KGHSH, CDR2 LQKENI. CDR3 length equals 16 residues. CDR3 residues: CASSPVVVSTDQPQHF. Full variable domain (outside the CDR3, taken from reference TRBV18 and TRBJ1-5): NAGVMQNPRHLVRRRGQEARLRCSPMKGHSHVYWYRQLPEEGLKFMVYLQKENIIDESGMPKERFSAEFPKEGPSILRIQQVVRGDSAAYFCASSPVVVSTDQPQHFGDGTRLSIL.

The V and J genes are TRBV12-3 or TRBV12-4 and TRBJ2-2. The length of the CDR3 is 13 residues. CDR3: CASSVWNTGELFF.

Here the CDR3 reads CASSLGTGLGETQYF. V gene TRBV5-5 combines with J gene TRBJ2-5; TCRdb selects TRBD1, and the lack of DNA leaves this call unchecked. The CDR3 sequence is 15 residues long. Per the germline V gene, CDR1 is SGHKS and CDR2 is YYEKEE (reference sequence).

The chain couples TRBV6-4 to TRBJ1-6; TCRdb gives TRBD1 as the D gene, but with no DNA this cannot be confirmed. This CDR3 is built from 13 residues. The germline CDR1 and CDR2 sequences are MRHNA and SNTAGT. CDR3 protein: CASRRGPGAPLHF.

The chain recombines TRBV29-1 with TRBJ1-1. This CDR3 has 14 amino acids. Germline V lookup: CDR1 SQVTM, CDR2 ANQGSEA. The CDR3 here is CSSYRLGLGTEAFF.

V is TRBV19 and J is TRBJ1-6; TCRdb's D call, TRBD1, is unchecked because there is no DNA. The germline V gene has CDR1 LNHDA and CDR2 SQIVND (reference sequence). There are 16 residues in the CDR3. This CDR3 is CASKGQGRTYNSPLHF.

J is TRBJ1-5 and V is TRBV30; TCRdb returns TRBD1, unconfirmable since there is no DNA. CDR1 is GTSNPN, CDR2 SVGIG, per germline (reference sequence). This CDR3 region has 15 residues. The CDR3 loop is CAWSPRKGSNQPQHF.

The chain combines TRBV20-1 with TRBJ2-3; lacking DNA, the TRBD2 call made by TCRdb goes unchecked. The CDR3 extends over 18 amino acids. CDR1 and CDR2 (germline): DFQATT, SNEGSKA (reference sequence). The CDR3 here is CSARDRNKGGSRPDTQYF.

The rearrangement joins TRBV4-2 to TRBJ1-2; TCRdb lists TRBD1, though no DNA is available to test this call. Germline values: CDR1 LGHNA, CDR2 YNFKEQ. This CDR3 region has 15 residues. The CDR3 region is CASSQDGRGREGYTF.